Listed below are T cell receptor beta chains from one sample, sequenced in a study of blood T cell repertoires in COVID-19. Generated by immunoSEQ multiplex PCR, the TCRdb table keeps only in-frame clones and is missing some. This table has about 270,000 clones, about 88% appearing once. Sequenced material: PBMCs or T cells enriched from blood (not recorded which). These TCRs come from a woman in her sixties or seventies in a cohort exposed to, infected with or recovered from COVID-19 (not recorded which). Both conserved end residues are part of each CDR3. D genes are given only for firm matches. Part of the rows lack a size; the others show once, few, many or a class for expanded clones.

TRBV6-4	NA	TRBJ2-2	NA	CASSVTGWNTGELFF	TGTGCCAGCAGTGTAACAGGGTGGAACACCGGGGAGCTGTTTTTT
TRBV27	NA	TRBJ2-2	TRBD1	CASSLVRLDRGRRELFF	TGTGCCAGCAGTTTAGTCCGTTTGGACAGGGGGAGGCGGGAGCTGTTTTTT
TRBV7-9	NA	TRBJ2-1	NA	CASNGEMVYNEQFF	TGTGCCAGCAACGGGGAGATGGTTTACAATGAGCAGTTCTTC
TRBV7-2	NA	TRBJ2-3	TRBD2	CASSSMGLAGTQYF	TGTGCCAGCAGCTCGATGGGACTAGCGGGTACGCAGTATTTT
TRBV28	NA	TRBJ2-7	NA	CASSLTGSYEQYF	TGTGCCAGCAGTTTGACGGGCTCCTACGAGCAGTACTTC
TRBV11-1	NA	TRBJ1-2	NA	CASSLSPMTGSYGYTF	TGTGCCAGCAGCTTATCACCTATGACAGGATCCTATGGCTACACCTTC
TRBV28	NA	TRBJ1-1	NA	CASRGPGNTEAFF	TGTGCCAGCAGGGGGCCCGGGAACACTGAAGCTTTCTTT
TRBV15	NA	TRBJ1-1	TRBD1	CASRPGQKNTEAFF	TGTGCCAGCCGACCGGGACAGAAGAACACTGAAGCTTTCTTT
TRBV9	NA	TRBJ1-6	TRBD1	CASGTDSYNSPLHF	TGTGCCAGTGGGACAGACTCCTATAATTCACCCCTCCACTTT
TRBV19	NA	TRBJ2-7	NA	CASSIGGGILSYEQYF	TGTGCCAGTAGTATAGGTGGAGGGATCCTATCCTACGAGCAGTACTTC
TRBV18	NA	TRBJ2-2	NA	CASSPTTGELFF	TGTGCCAGCTCACCAACAACCGGGGAGCTGTTTTTT
TRBV7-9	NA	TRBJ1-1	TRBD1	CASSLAGQARGTEAFF	TGTGCCAGCAGCTTAGCGGGACAGGCCCGGGGCACTGAAGCTTTCTTT
TRBV9	NA	TRBJ1-3	TRBD1	CASSVADRGLSVGNTIYF	TGTGCCAGCAGCGTAGCAGACAGGGGGCTCTCGGTAGGAAACACCATATATTTT
TRBV10-1	once	TRBJ2-1	TRBD1	CASRSGTEYNEQFF	TGCGCCAGCAGATCCGGGACAGAATACAATGAGCAGTTCTTC
TRBV2	NA	TRBJ1-2	NA	CASSGTGTYGYTF	TGTGCCAGCTCTGGGACCGGGACTTATGGCTACACCTTC
TRBV28	NA	TRBJ1-2	TRBD1	CASNQQGIDGYTF	TGTGCCAGCAATCAACAGGGGATCGATGGCTACACCTTC
TRBV28	once	TRBJ2-7	NA	CASSLDFPGDSYEQYF	TGTGCCAGCAGCCTCGATTTCCCCGGAGATTCCTACGAGCAGTACTTC
TRBV5-8	NA	TRBJ2-7	TRBD2	CASSLERGAYEQYF	TGTGCCAGCAGCTTGGAGCGGGGGGCCTACGAGCAGTACTTC
TRBV7-2	NA	TRBJ2-3	TRBD2	CASSFSNLAGAAADTQYF	TGTGCCAGCAGCTTCTCAAATCTAGCGGGAGCGGCCGCAGATACGCAGTATTTT
TRBV5-4	NA	TRBJ2-3	TRBD2	CASSKRTSGTDTQYF	TGTGCCAGCAGCAAGAGGACTAGCGGCACAGATACGCAGTATTTT
TRBV6-2/TRBV6-3	NA	TRBJ1-5	TRBD1	CASSPDRARNQPQHF	TGTGCCAGCAGTCCGGACAGGGCGCGGAATCAGCCCCAGCATTTT
TRBV5-4	NA	TRBJ2-5	NA	CASSPGQYQETQYF	TGTGCCAGCAGCCCAGGACAGTACCAAGAGACCCAGTACTTC
TRBV19	NA	TRBJ2-3	NA	CASSFSSTDTQYF	TGTGCCAGTAGTTTCAGTAGCACAGATACGCAGTATTTT
TRBV28	NA	TRBJ2-1	TRBD1	CASRGQGASNEQFF	TGTGCCAGCAGAGGACAGGGGGCTTCCAATGAGCAGTTCTTC
TRBV9	NA	TRBJ2-7	NA	CASSVAGDYTSYEQYF	TGTGCCAGCAGCGTAGCAGGGGACTATACTTCCTACGAGCAGTACTTC
TRBV30	NA	TRBJ1-5	TRBD1	CAWSPGGLKPQHF	TGTGCCTGGAGTCCAGGGGGTTTGAAGCCCCAGCATTTT
TRBV9	NA	TRBJ2-2	NA	CASSVVIGGNTGELFF	TGTGCCAGCAGCGTAGTGATCGGGGGGAACACCGGGGAGCTGTTTTTT
TRBV7-9	NA	TRBJ2-7	TRBD2	CASSWGLAGAEQYF	TGTGCCAGCAGCTGGGGACTAGCGGGAGCCGAGCAGTACTTC
TRBV10-3	once	TRBJ1-1	TRBD1	CASTGAENTEAFF	TGTGCCTCAACAGGGGCGGAGAACACTGAAGCTTTCTTT
TRBV5-4	NA	TRBJ1-1	TRBD1	CASSPRQGAAFF	TGTGCCAGCAGCCCTCGACAGGGGGCAGCTTTCTTT
TRBV2	NA	TRBJ1-5	NA	CASSEILYSNQPQHF	TGTGCCAGCAGTGAAATACTTTATAGCAATCAGCCCCAGCATTTT
TRBV24-1	NA	TRBJ2-1	NA	CATGAGLSYNEQFF	TGTGCCACCGGAGCGGGCCTCTCCTACAATGAGCAGTTCTTC
TRBV6-2/TRBV6-3	once	TRBJ1-1	TRBD1	CASSLTGGPEAFF	TGTGCCAGCAGTTTGACAGGGGGTCCTGAAGCTTTCTTT
TRBV4-1	NA	TRBJ2-7	NA	CASSQSGATRFNEQYF	TGCGCCAGCAGCCAAAGTGGAGCAACTCGGTTCAACGAGCAGTACTTC
TRBV5-6	NA	TRBJ2-1	NA	CASSLAINNEQFF	TGTGCCAGCAGCTTGGCCATCAACAATGAGCAGTTCTTC
TRBV27	NA	TRBJ2-7	TRBD2	CASSLLAGGFQYF	TGTGCCAGCAGTTTACTCGCGGGAGGGTTTCAGTACTTC
TRBV5-1	few	TRBJ2-3	NA	CASSLHGGSTDTQYF	TGCGCCAGCAGCTTGCACGGCGGATCCACAGATACGCAGTATTTT
TRBV28	NA	TRBJ1-2	TRBD1	CASREQGAGGYGYTF	TGTGCCAGCAGGGAACAGGGGGCGGGGGGCTATGGCTACACCTTC
TRBV7-9	few	TRBJ2-2	TRBD2	CASRDSGGNTGELFF	TGTGCCAGCAGGGACAGCGGGGGAAACACCGGGGAGCTGTTTTTT
TRBV6-5	NA	TRBJ2-2	NA	CASKKRRNTGELFF	TGTGCCAGCAAGAAGCGACGGAACACCGGGGAGCTGTTTTTT
TRBV6-4	NA	TRBJ1-5	NA	CASSRRGQRNQPQHF	TGTGCCAGCAGTCGACGCGGACAGAGAAATCAGCCCCAGCATTTT
TRBV29-1	NA	TRBJ2-5	TRBD2	CSVILETSPETQYF	TGCAGCGTAATCCTCGAGACTAGCCCCGAGACCCAGTACTTC
TRBV30	NA	TRBJ1-3	TRBD1	CAWSTSRDSSGNTIYF	TGTGCCTGGAGTACCTCACGGGACAGCTCTGGAAACACCATATATTTT